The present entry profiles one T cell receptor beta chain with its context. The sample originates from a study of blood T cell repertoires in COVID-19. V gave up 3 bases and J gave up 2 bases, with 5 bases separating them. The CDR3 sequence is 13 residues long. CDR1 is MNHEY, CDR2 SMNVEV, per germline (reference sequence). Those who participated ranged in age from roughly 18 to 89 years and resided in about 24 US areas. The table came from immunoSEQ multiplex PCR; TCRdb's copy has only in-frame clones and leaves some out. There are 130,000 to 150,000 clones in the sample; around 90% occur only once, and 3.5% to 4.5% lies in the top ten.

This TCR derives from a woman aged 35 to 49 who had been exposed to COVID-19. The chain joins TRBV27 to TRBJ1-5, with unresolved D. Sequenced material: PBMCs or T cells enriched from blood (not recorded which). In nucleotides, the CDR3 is TGTGCCAGCAGTTTCAGGCGCAATCAGCCCCAGCATTTT. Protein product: CASSFRRNQPQHF.